The 9 T cell receptor beta chains below come from one sample, sequenced in a study of T cells after yellow fever vaccination. MiXCR, applied by TCRdb to the 5' RACE reads, yields one record per CDR3 protein. The repertoire consists of roughly 310,000 distinct CDR3 sequences, with less than 4.5% occurring once and the leading ten covering about a quarter. The material was PBMCs, obtained on the day of the yellow fever booster vaccination. These receptors were collected from a man younger than 35 who received the YFV17D yellow fever vaccine.

The sample holds many counts of this clonotype. The chain joins TRBV6-2 or TRBV6-3 to TRBJ2-7; tentative D call: TRBD1 (6 bases). The V end was cut by 0 bases, the J end by 6 bases, with 12 bases between. The CDR3 spans 14 residues. The germline CDR1 and CDR2 sequences are MNHEY and SVGEGT. CDR3: CASSYSTGPLEQYV. CDR3 DNA sequence: TGTGCCAGCAGTTACTCGACAGGTCCCCTCGAGCAGTACGTC.

The J gene is TRBJ1-1, the V gene TRBV4-1, with D perhaps TRBD1 (5 bases). V was shortened by 3 bases and J by 3 bases, with 20 bases between the two germline ends. The CDR3 has 17 residues. CDR1 and CDR2 (germline): MGHRA, YSYEKL. The CDR3 sequence: CASSQVTSWGVYTEAFF. CDR3 coding DNA: TGCGCCAGCAGCCAGGTTACCTCGTGGGGGGTTTACACTGAAGCTTTCTTT.

This chain joins TRBV5-1 and TRBJ1-6, with D possibly being TRBD1 (6 bases). The CDR3 contains 18 residues. Germline V gene sequence: CDR1 SGHRS, CDR2 YFSETQ. The ends were cut back, 3 bases at V and 8 bases at J, with 24 bases in the middle. In DNA form, the CDR3 reads TGCGCCAGCAGCTCTTGGGGGGCGAGGACGGGTATACATTCACCCCTCCACTTT. Amino acid sequence: CASSSWGARTGIHSPLHF.

The rearrangement joins TRBV9 to TRBJ2-2, with D unresolved. This CDR3 is built from 16 residues. Between the trimmed V and J ends, which lost 0 bases and 5 bases, there was a span of 14 bases. The germline gives CDR1 SGDLS, CDR2 YYNGEE. The CDR3 DNA reads TGTGCCAGCAGCGTAGCTACCATCCCCGGGACCGGGGAGCTGTTTTTT. This encodes CASSVATIPGTGELFF.

This clonotype has just a few counts. The chain uses TRBV18 and TRBJ1-5, with D hard to call. CDR1 KGHSH and CDR2 LQKENI come from the germline V gene. The CDR3 has 14 amino acids. Trimming removed 5 bases at V and 9 bases at J, with 17 bases between. The CDR3 DNA follows: TGTGCCAGCTCAACGCGGACCGGTGAAGGGCCCCAGCATTTT. This gives the protein CASSTRTGEGPQHF.

J is TRBJ1-1 and V is TRBV5-1; D is unresolved. In germline, CDR1 is SGHRS, CDR2 YFSETQ. The CDR3 spans 14 residues. V was clipped by 0 bases and J by 2 bases, with 8 bases between them. The CDR3 DNA reads TGCGCCAGCAGCTTGGTTTCGGAAAACACTGAAGCTTTCTTT. This translates into CASSLVSENTEAFF. Together with reference TRBV5-1 and TRBJ1-1, the CDR3 gives the full variable domain: KAGVTQTPRYLIKTRGQQVTLSCSPISGHRSVSWYQQTPGQGLQFLFEYFSETQRNKGNFPGRFSGRQFSNSRSEMNVSTLELGDSALYLCASSLVSENTEAFFGQGTRLTVV.

This clonotype appeared a few times. This chain connects TRBV29-1 to TRBJ1-3, with D perhaps matching TRBD1 (6 bases). The CDR3 has 13 amino acids. Between the trimmed V and J ends, which lost 7 bases and 6 bases, there was a span of 16 bases. From germline, CDR1 is SQVTM and CDR2 ANQGSEA. Here the CDR3 DNA reads TGCAGCGCCTCTGGGGGACAAGTAAACACCATATATTTT. It translates to CSASGGQVNTIYF. Using reference TRBV29-1 and TRBJ1-3 for the parts outside the CDR3, the full variable domain is SAVISQKPSRDICQRGTSLTIQCQVDSQVTMMFWYRQQPGQSLTLIATANQGSEATYESGFVIDKFPISRPNLTFSTLTVSNMSPEDSSIYLCSASGGQVNTIYFGEGSWLTVV.

This clonotype was recorded at least ten times. The J gene is TRBJ1-1, the V gene TRBV3-1; D remains ambiguous. Trimming removed 0 bases from V and 2 bases from J, with 10 bases in between. The CDR3 length is 15 residues. CDR1 and CDR2 (germline): LGHDT, YNNKEL (reference sequence). The CDR3 here is CASSQDGGLNTEAFF. As DNA, the CDR3 is TGTGCCAGCAGCCAAGATGGAGGACTAAACACTGAAGCTTTCTTT. The full variable domain, its missing parts supplied by reference TRBV3-1 and TRBJ1-1, is DTAVSQTPKYLVTQMGNDKSIKCEQNLGHDTMYWYKQDSKKFLKIMFSYNNKELIINETVPNRFSPKSPDKAHLNLHINSLELGDSAVYFCASSQDGGLNTEAFFGQGTRLTVV.

This clonotype was observed many times. V is TRBV6-5 and J is TRBJ2-7, with a tentative D call TRBD1 (5 bases). Germline CDR1 MNHEY, CDR2 SVGAGI. This CDR3 spans 14 amino acids. Trimming removed 10 bases at V and 4 bases at J, with 20 bases between. This CDR3 reads CATQDTQRVYEQYF. CDR3 nucleotide sequence: TGTGCCACCCAGGACACCCAAAGGGTGTACGAGCAGTACTTC.